The rows below give T cell receptor beta chains drawn from one sample of a study of early T cells in non-severe SARS-CoV-2 infection. TCRdb ran MiXCR on the 5' RACE reads and lists one entry per CDR3 protein. Among about 29,000 distinct CDR3 sequences listed, around 5% were seen once. The sequencing sample was made of whole blood. These receptors all come from an adult who was a healthcare worker with PCR-confirmed SARS-CoV-2 infection or an uninfected control (not recorded which). The CDR3 runs from the conserved cysteine through the conserved F or W. Not every row has a clone size; where given, it reads once, few, many or a size class.

J gene: TRBJ2-7
V gene: TRBV30
clone size: many
CDR3 protein: CAWSNLAGVHEQYF

J gene: TRBJ2-7
V gene: TRBV18
clone size: many
CDR3 protein: CASSPGWNEQYF

J gene: TRBJ1-3
V gene: TRBV6-2/TRBV6-3
clone size: NA
CDR3 protein: CASTKEDFSGNTIYF

J gene: TRBJ2-7
V gene: TRBV4-2
clone size: medium-sized
CDR3 protein: CASSQERAPYREQYF

J gene: TRBJ2-3
V gene: TRBV20-1
clone size: many
CDR3 protein: CSAPKLTDTQYF

J gene: TRBJ2-2
V gene: TRBV7-2
clone size: many
CDR3 protein: CASSLKRTGNTGELFF

J gene: TRBJ2-2
V gene: TRBV7-6
clone size: many
CDR3 protein: CASSPWGGSDTGELFF

J gene: TRBJ2-7
V gene: TRBV5-4
clone size: many
CDR3 protein: CASSLVGGERREQYF

J gene: TRBJ2-1
V gene: TRBV5-1
clone size: many
CDR3 protein: CASSLARGRNEQFF

J gene: TRBJ2-1
V gene: TRBV7-8
clone size: many
CDR3 protein: CASKGTSAYNEQFF

J gene: TRBJ2-1
V gene: TRBV5-6
clone size: many
CDR3 protein: CASSLANGNEQFF

J gene: TRBJ2-1
V gene: TRBV5-4
clone size: many
CDR3 protein: CASSPTSLAGQHSYNEQFF

J gene: TRBJ2-7
V gene: TRBV28
clone size: NA
CDR3 protein: CASSYPFGTGAYEQYF

J gene: TRBJ1-1
V gene: TRBV6-5
clone size: few
CDR3 protein: CASNYRGRLNTEAFF

J gene: TRBJ1-2
V gene: TRBV28
clone size: many
CDR3 protein: CASSVGTAFGYTF

J gene: TRBJ2-1
V gene: TRBV2
clone size: medium-sized
CDR3 protein: CASSEGLPWDTDYNEQFF